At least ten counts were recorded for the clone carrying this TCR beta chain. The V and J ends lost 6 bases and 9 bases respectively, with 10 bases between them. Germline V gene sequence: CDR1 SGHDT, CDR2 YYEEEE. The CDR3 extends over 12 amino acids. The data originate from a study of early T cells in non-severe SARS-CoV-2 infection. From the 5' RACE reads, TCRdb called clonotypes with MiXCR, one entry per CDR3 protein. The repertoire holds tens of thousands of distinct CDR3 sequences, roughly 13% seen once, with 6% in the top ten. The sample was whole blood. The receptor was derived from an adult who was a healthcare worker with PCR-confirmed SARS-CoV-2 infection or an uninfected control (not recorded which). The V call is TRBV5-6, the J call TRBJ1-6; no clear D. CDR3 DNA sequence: TGTGCCAGCAACGTAAACGGTTCACCCCTCCACTTT. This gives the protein CASNVNGSPLHF. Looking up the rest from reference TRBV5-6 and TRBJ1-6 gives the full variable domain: DAGVTQSPTHLIKTRGQQVTLRCSPKSGHDTVSWYQQALGQGPQFIFQYYEEEERQRGNFPDRFSGHQFPNYSSELNVNALLLGDSALYLCASNVNGSPLHFGNGTRLTVT.